Only a few counts were recorded for the clone carrying this T cell receptor beta chain. Its target is not known. Lactation, pregnancy, other autoimmune disease or uncontrolled infection excluded patients. The record originates from a study of T cells in Graves' hyperthyroidism and ophthalmopathy. Study conclusions and caveats: Model output signaled ophthalmopathy a median approximately 6.2 months ahead of onset.

There are 14 residues in the CDR3. The trim removed 4 bases at V and 0 bases at J, leaving 3 bases unmatched. Germline assignment: CDR1 DFQATT and CDR2 SNEGSKA (reference sequence). It was RNA transcripts that yielded the amplified TCR beta CDR3 regions. The study used the HTBI primer set for a first-round RT-PCR of the TCR CDR3. TCRdb re-called the multiplex PCR reads through MiXCR, storing one row per CDR3 protein. The sample lists roughly 420,000 distinct CDR3 sequences; roughly 13% were seen once. This chain joins TRBV20-1 and TRBJ1-1; 9 bases match TRBD1. The receptor comes from a woman aged 18-35 years with Graves' hyperthyroidism. The sequenced material came from blood. CDR3 residues: CSATNRGLNTEAFF. The CDR3 region has the DNA TGCAGTGCTACAAACAGGGGGCTGAACACTGAAGCTTTCTTT.